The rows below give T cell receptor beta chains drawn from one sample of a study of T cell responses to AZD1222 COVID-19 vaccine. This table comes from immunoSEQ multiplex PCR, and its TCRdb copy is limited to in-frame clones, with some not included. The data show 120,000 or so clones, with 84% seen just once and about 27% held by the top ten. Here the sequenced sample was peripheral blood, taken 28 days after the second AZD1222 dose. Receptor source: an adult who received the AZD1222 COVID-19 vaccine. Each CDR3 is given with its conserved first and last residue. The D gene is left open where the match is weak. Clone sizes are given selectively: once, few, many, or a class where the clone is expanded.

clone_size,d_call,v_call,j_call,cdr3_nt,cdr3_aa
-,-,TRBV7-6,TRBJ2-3,TGTGCCAGCAGCTTAAGTTCTGTGTTCGGCAGCACAGATACGCAGTATTTT,CASSLSSVFGSTDTQYF
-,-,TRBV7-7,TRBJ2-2,TGTGCTAGCAGCTTCGATCACTCAGCCGGGGAGCTGTTTTTT,CASSFDHSAGELFF
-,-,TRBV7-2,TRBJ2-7,TGTGCCAGCAGCTTTTCAGGCTACGAGCAGTACTTC,CASSFSGYEQYF
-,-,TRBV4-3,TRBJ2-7,TGCGCCAGCAGCCAAGATAAAAGTCTGTCTGGATTCCTCTACGAGCAGTACTTC,CASSQDKSLSGFLYEQYF
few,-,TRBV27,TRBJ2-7,TGTGCCAGCAGGACGGGGGCCCCTCTGAACGAGCAGTACTTC,CASRTGAPLNEQYF
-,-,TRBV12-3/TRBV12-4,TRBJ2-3,TGTGCCAGCAGTCCTCTAGATACGCAGTATTTT,CASSPLDTQYF
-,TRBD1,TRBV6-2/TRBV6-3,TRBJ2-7,TGTGCCAGCAGTCGGGTGGGACAGGGATTTGCCTCGAACTCCTACGAGCAGTACTTC,CASSRVGQGFASNSYEQYF
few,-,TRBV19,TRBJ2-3,TGTGCCAGTAGTATAGCCACTGGGATCGGAAATACGCAGTATTTT,CASSIATGIGNTQYF
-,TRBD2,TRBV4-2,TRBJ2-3,TGTGCCAGCAGCCAAGAGGAGACTAGCGGGACAGATACGCAGTATTTT,CASSQEETSGTDTQYF
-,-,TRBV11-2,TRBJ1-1,TGTGCCAGCAGCTTTGACAAGAACACTGAAGCTTTCTTT,CASSFDKNTEAFF
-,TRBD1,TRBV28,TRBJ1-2,TGTGCCAGCAGTTTTTTGCGTGGGGGACAGGAGGACTACACCTTC,CASSFLRGGQEDYTF
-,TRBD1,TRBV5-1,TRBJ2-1,TGCGCCAGCAGTTCCTTTGGGACAGGCTCCTACAATGAGCAGTTCTTC,CASSSFGTGSYNEQFF
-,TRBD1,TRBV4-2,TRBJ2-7,TGTGCCAGCAGCCAGGCCGGGACAGGGTCCCACGAGCAGTACTTC,CASSQAGTGSHEQYF
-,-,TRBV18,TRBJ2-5,TGTGCCAGCTCATCGAAAATATCGTACCAAGAGACCCAGTACTTC,CASSSKISYQETQYF
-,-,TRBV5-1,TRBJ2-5,TGCGCCAGCAGCCGAGGTCCAGGGATGGGGGAGACCCAGTACTTC,CASSRGPGMGETQYF
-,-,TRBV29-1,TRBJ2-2,TGCAGCGTTGTGGTAGGGTTTCGGGCCGGGGAGCTGTTTTTT,CSVVVGFRAGELFF
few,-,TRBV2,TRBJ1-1,TGTGCCAGCAGTGAATTGTATAGGGGATTTAGCACTGAAGCTTTCTTT,CASSELYRGFSTEAFF
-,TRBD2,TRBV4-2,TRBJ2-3,TGTGCCAGCAGCCGAGACGTCGCGGGACTAGCGGGGGGAAAGGGTGGTACGCAGTATTTT,CASSRDVAGLAGGKGGTQYF
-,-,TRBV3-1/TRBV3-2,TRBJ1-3,TGTGCCAGCAGCCAGGCGAGCGGGGGGAACACCATATATTTT,CASSQASGGNTIYF
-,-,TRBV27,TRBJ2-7,TGTGCCAGCAGTTTATTATGGGGGTACGAGCAGTACTTC,CASSLLWGYEQYF
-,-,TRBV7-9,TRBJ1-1,TGTGCCAGCAGCCCGTTCCCGGACACTATGAACACTGAAGCTTTCTTT,CASSPFPDTMNTEAFF
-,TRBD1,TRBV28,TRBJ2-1,TGTGCCAGCAGGTCCACCGGGACAGGGAATAGGAATGAGCAGTTCTTC,CASRSTGTGNRNEQFF
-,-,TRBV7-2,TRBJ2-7,TGTGCCAGCAGCCCACGGGGCGGGGCGCCGCTCGAGCAGTACTTC,CASSPRGGAPLEQYF
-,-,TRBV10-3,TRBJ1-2,TGTGCCATCAGTGAGTCCCCGGAACGGGGACCTAGAGATGGCTACACCTTC,CAISESPERGPRDGYTF
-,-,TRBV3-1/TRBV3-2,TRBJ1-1,TGTGCCAGCAGTCCTCTGCTGCCGGAATGGGGTGAAGCTTTCTTT,CASSPLLPEWGEAFF
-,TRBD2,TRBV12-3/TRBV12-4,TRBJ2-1,TGTGCCAGCAGCAAAAGCGGGGGGAACATACCGTTCTTC,CASSKSGGNIPFF
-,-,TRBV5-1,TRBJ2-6,TGCGCCAGCAGCTTGGACGGCTCTGGGGCCAACGTCCTGACTTTC,CASSLDGSGANVLTF
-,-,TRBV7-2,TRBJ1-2,TGTGCCAGCAGCCTCCGGGACGGAAACTATAGCTACACCTTC,CASSLRDGNYSYTF
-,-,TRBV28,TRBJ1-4,TGTGCCAGCAGCCTCGGAATTAAGGATGAAAAACTGTTTTTT,CASSLGIKDEKLFF
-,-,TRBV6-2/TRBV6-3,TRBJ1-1,TGTGCCAGCAGTTACGTCACTGAAGCTTTCTTT,CASSYVTEAFF
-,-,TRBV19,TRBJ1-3,TGTGCCAGTAGTGCCCTAGGAAACACCATATATTTT,CASSALGNTIYF
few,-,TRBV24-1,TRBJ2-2,TGTGCCACCAGTCTGGACCTGGCCGGGGAGCTGTTTTTT,CATSLDLAGELFF
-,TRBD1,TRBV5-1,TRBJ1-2,TGCGCCAGCAGTTCGACAGGGGATGGCTACACCTTC,CASSSTGDGYTF
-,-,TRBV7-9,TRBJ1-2,TGTGCCAGCAGCTTCGGGTTTGGGGACTATGGCTACACCTTC,CASSFGFGDYGYTF
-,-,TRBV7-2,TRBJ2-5,TGTGCCAGCAGGAGAACAGGGGGGGAGGCCCAGTACTTC,CASRRTGGEAQYF
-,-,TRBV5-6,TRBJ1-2,TGTGCCAGCAGCTTGGCTCTCTATGGCTACACCTTC,CASSLALYGYTF
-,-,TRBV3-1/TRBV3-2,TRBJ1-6,TGTGCCAGCAGCCAAGGCCCCTCGAGGGCCTATAATTCACCCCTCCACTTT,CASSQGPSRAYNSPLHF
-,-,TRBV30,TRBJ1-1,TGTGCCTGGAGTGTACGACGCTCAGGCGTGAACACTGAAGCTTTCTTT,CAWSVRRSGVNTEAFF
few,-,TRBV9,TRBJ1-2,TGTGCCAGCAGCGACAACAGGAGGAGCAACGCCTATGGCTACACCTTC,CASSDNRRSNAYGYTF
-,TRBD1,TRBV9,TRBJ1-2,TGTGCCAGCAGCGTCGGACAGGGTGGAATGGGCTATGGCTACACCTTC,CASSVGQGGMGYGYTF
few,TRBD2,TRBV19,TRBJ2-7,TGTGCCAGTAGTATCCGCGGGGGGTACGAGCAGTACTTC,CASSIRGGYEQYF
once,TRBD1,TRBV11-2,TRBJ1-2,TGTGCCAGCAGCTTACAGGGGGCGCAGCTAGGTGGCTACACCTTC,CASSLQGAQLGGYTF